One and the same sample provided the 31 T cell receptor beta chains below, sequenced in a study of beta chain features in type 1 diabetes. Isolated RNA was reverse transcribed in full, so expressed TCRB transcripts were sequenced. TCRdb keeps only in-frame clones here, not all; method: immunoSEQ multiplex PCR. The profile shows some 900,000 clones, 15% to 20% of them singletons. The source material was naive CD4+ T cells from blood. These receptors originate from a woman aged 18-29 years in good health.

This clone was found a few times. CDR3 loop: CASSTPLTGELFF. For the CDR3, the DNA is TGTGCCAGCAGCACCCCTTTAACCGGGGAGCTGTTTTTT. The gene calls are TRBV7-2 and TRBJ2-2; D call uncertain. The CDR3 contains 13 residues. From germline, CDR1 is SGHTA and CDR2 FQGNSA. The ends were cut back, 5 bases at V and 5 bases at J, with 9 bases in the middle.

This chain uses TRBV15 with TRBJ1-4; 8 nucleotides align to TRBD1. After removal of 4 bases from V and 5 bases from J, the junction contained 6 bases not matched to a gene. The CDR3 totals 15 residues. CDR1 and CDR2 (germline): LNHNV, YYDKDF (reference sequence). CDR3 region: CATSISGTGNEKLFF. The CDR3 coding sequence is TGTGCCACCAGCATCTCCGGGACAGGCAATGAAAAACTGTTTTTT.

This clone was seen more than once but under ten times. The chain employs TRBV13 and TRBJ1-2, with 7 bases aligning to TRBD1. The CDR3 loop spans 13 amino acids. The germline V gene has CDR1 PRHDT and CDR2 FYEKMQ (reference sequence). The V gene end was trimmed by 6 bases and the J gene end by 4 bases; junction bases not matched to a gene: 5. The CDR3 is CASRQGGSYGYTF. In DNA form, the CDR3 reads TGTGCCAGCAGACAAGGGGGCTCCTATGGCTACACCTTC.

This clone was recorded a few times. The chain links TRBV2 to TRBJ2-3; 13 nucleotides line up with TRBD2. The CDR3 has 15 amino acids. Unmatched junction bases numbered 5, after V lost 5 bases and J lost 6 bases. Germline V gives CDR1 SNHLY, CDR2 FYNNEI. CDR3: CASSSPTSGRDTQYF. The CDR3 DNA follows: TGTGCCAGCAGTTCCCCGACTAGCGGGAGGGATACGCAGTATTTT.

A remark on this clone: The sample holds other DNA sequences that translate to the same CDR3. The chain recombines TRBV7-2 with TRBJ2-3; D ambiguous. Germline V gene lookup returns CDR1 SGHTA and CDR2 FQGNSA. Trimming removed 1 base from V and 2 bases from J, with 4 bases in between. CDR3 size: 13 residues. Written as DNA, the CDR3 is TGTGCCAGCAGCTTAGGAACCACAGATACGCAGTATTTT. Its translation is CASSLGTTDTQYF.

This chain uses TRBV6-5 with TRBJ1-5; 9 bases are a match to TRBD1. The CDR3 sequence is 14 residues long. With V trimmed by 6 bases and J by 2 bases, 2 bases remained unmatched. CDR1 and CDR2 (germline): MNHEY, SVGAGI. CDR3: CASSRTGGNQPQHF. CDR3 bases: TGTGCCAGCAGCCGGACAGGGGGCAATCAGCCCCAGCATTTT.

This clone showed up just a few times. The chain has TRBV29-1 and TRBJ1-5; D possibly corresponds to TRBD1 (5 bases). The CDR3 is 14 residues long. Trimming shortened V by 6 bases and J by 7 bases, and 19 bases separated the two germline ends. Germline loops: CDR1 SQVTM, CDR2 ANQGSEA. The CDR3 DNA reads TGCAGCGTGGCCCTGGGGCAGAACGGGCAGCCCCAGCATTTT. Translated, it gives CSVALGQNGQPQHF.

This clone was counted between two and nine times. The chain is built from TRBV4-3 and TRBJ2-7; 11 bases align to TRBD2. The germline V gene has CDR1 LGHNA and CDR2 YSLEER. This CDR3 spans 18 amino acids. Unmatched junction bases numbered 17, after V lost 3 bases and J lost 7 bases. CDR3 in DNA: TGCGCCAGCAGCCAGGACGTGGGACTAGCGGACGATTTGCCTGAGCAGTACTTC. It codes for CASSQDVGLADDLPEQYF.

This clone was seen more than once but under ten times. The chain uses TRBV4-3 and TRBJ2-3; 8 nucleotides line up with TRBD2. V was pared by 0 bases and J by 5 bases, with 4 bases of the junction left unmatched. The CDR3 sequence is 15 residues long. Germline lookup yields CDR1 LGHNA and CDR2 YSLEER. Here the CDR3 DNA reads TGCGCCAGCAGCCAAGATAACGGGAGGGGAGATACGCAGTATTTT. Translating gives CASSQDNGRGDTQYF.

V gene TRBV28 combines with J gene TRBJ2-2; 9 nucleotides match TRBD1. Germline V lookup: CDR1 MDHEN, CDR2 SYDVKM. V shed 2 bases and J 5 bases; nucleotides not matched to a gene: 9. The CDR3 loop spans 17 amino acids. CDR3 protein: CASSLNRDRVSTGELFF. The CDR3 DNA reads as TGTGCCAGCAGTTTAAACCGGGACAGGGTATCAACCGGGGAGCTGTTTTTT.

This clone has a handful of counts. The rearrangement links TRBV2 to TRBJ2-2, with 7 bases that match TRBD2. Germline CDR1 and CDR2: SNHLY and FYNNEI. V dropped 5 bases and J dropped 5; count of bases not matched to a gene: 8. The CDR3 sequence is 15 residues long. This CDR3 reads CASSYRLAKTGELFF. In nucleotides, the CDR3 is TGTGCCAGCAGTTACCGACTAGCTAAGACCGGGGAGCTGTTTTTT.

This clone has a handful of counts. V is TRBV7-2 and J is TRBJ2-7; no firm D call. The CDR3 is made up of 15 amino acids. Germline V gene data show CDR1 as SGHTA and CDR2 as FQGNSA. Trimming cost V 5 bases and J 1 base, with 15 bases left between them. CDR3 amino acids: CASSSQIDISYEQYF. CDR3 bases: TGTGCCAGCAGCAGCCAAATTGACATTTCCTACGAGCAGTACTTC.

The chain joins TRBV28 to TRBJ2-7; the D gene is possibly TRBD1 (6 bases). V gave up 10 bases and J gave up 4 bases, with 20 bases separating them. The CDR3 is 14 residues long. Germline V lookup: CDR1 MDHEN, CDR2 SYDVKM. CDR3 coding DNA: TGTGCCACCACGACCGGGACACCGGTTTACGAGCAGTACTTC. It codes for CATTTGTPVYEQYF.

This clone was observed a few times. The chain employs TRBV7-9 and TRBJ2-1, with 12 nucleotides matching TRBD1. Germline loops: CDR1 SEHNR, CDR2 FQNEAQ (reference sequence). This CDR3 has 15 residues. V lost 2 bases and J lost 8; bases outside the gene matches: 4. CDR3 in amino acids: CASSLRGTGGDEQFF. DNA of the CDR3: TGTGCCAGCAGCTTAAGGGGGACAGGGGGCGATGAGCAGTTCTTC.

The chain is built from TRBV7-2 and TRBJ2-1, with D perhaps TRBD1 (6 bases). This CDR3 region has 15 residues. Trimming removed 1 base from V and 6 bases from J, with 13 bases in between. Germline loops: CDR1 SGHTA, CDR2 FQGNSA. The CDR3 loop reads CASSLVGDIGNEQFF. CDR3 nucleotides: TGTGCCAGCAGCTTAGTCGGGGACATTGGCAATGAGCAGTTCTTC.

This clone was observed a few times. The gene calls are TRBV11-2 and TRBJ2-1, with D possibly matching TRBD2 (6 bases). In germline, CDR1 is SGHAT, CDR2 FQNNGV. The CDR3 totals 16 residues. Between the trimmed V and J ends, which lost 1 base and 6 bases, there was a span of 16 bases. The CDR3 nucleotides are TGTGCCAGCAGCTTAGGCTGGGGGGATCGGGGCAATGAGCAGTTCTTC. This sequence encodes CASSLGWGDRGNEQFF.

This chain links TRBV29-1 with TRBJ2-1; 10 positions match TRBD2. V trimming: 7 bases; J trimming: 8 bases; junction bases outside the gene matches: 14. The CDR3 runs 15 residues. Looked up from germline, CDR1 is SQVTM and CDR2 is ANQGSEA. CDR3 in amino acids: CSAQSRLAGEYEQFF. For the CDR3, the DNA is TGCAGCGCTCAATCGAGGCTAGCGGGAGAGTATGAGCAGTTCTTC.

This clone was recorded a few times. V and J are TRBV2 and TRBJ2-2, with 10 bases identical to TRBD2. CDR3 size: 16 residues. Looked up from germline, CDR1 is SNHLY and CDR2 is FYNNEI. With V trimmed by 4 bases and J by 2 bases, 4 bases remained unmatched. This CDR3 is CASSGLAGRNTGELFF. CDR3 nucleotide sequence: TGTGCCAGCAGTGGACTAGCGGGCCGAAACACCGGGGAGCTGTTTTTT.

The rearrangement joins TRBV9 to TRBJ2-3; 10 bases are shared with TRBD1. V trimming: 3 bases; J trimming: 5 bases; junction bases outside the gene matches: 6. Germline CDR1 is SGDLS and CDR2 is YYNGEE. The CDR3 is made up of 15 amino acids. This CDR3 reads CASSADRGRIDTQYF. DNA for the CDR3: TGTGCCAGCAGCGCTGACAGGGGGCGGATAGATACGCAGTATTTT.

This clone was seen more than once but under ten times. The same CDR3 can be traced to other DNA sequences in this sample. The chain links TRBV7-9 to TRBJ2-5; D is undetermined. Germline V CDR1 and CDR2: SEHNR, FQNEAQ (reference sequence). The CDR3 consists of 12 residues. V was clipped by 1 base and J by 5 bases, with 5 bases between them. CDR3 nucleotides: TGTGCCAGCAGCTTAGTGGGTGAGACCCAGTACTTC. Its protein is CASSLVGETQYF.

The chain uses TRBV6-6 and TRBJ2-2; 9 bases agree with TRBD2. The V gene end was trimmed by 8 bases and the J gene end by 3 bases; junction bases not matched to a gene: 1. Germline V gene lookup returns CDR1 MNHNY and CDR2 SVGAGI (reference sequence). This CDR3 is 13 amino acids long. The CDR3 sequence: CASLAGDTGELFF. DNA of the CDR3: TGTGCCAGCTTAGCGGGGGACACCGGGGAGCTGTTTTTT.

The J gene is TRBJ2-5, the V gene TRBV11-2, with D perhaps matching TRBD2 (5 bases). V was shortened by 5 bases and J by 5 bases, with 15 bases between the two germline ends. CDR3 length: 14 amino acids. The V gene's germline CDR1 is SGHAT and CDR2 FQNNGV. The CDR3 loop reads CASSALESGETQYF. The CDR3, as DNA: TGTGCCAGCAGCGCCCTGGAGTCGGGGGAGACCCAGTACTTC.

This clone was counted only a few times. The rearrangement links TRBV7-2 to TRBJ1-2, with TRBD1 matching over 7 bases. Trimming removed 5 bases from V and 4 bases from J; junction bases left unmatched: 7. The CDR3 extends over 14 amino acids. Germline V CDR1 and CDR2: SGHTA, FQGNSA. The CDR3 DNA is TGTGCCAGCAGCCTACAGGGGCCAAGCTATGGCTACACCTTC. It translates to CASSLQGPSYGYTF.

This CDR3 reads CAISGYDSSYNEQFF. CDR3 sequence (DNA): TGTGCCATCAGTGGCTATGATAGTTCCTACAATGAGCAGTTCTTC. This chain joins TRBV10-3 and TRBJ2-1; D unclear. Germline V gene lookup returns CDR1 ENHRY and CDR2 SYGVKD. The V end was cut by 4 bases, the J end by 1 base, with 11 bases between. The CDR3 length is 15 residues.

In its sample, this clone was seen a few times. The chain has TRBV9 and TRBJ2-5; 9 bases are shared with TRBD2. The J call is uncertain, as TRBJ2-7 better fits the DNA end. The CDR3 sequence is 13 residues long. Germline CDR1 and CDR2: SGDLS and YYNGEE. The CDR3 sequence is CARASGIVYEQYF. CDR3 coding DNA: TGTGCCCGCGCTAGCGGGATAGTCTACGAGCAGTACTTC.

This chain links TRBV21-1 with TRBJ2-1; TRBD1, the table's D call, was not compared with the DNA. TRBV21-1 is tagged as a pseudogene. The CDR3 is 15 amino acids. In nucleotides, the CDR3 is TGTGCCAGCAGCAAAGGGCAGGGTATGAGCAATGAGCAGTTCTTC. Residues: CASSKGQGMSNEQFF.

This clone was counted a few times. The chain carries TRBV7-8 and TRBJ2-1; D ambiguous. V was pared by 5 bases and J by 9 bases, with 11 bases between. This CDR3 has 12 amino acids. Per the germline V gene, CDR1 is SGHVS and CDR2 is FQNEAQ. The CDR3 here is CASSPLLVEQFF. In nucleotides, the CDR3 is TGTGCCAGCAGCCCCTTGTTGGTTGAGCAGTTCTTC.

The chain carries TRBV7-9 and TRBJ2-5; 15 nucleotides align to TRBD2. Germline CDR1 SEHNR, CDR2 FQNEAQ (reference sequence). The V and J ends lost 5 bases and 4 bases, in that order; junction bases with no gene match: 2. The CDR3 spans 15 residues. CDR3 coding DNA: TGTGCCAGCAGCGAGGGACTAGCGGGGGGAGAGACCCAGTACTTC. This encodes CASSEGLAGGETQYF.

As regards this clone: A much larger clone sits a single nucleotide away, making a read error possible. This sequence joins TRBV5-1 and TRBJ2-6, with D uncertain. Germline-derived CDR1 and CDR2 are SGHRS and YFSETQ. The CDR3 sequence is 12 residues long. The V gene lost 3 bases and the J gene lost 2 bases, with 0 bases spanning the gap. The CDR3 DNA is TGCGCCAGCAGCTCTGGGGCCAACGTCCTGACTTTC. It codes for CASSSGANVLTF.

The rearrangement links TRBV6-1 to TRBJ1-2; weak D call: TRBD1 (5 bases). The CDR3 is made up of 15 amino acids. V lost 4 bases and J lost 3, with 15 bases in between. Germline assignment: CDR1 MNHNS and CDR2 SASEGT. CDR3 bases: TGTGCCAGCAGTGGGGACTCGGGAATCGACTATGGCTACACCTTC. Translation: CASSGDSGIDYGYTF.

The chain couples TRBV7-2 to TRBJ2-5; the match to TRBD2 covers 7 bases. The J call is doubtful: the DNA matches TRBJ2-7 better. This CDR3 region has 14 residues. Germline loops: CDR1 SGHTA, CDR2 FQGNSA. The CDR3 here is CASSARWGGYEQYF. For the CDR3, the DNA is TGTGCCAGCAGCGCACGATGGGGGGGCTACGAGCAGTACTTC.